A selection of T cell receptor beta chains follows, all from one sample in a study of CD8 T cells in ankylosing spondylitis. TCRdb re-analysed the 5' RACE reads in MiXCR, keeping a single row per CDR3 protein. Among around 770,000 distinct CDR3 sequences listed, about 10% were seen once. Sequencing was carried out using blood, either unsorted or a sorted T cell fraction (not recorded which). Receptors originate from a male donor with ankylosing spondylitis. CDR3s include the opening cysteine and the closing phenylalanine or tryptophan. A D gene is named only where the DNA matches it firmly. Clone size is not always given. Where it is, it says once, few, many or a class for expanded clones.

j_gene: TRBJ2-1
abundance: few
d_gene: -
v_gene: TRBV20-1
CDR3nt: TGCAGTGCTAGTTGGGGCGCTGAGCAGTTCTTC
CDR3aa: CSASWGAEQFF

j_gene: TRBJ2-1
abundance: many
d_gene: TRBD2
v_gene: TRBV5-1
CDR3nt: TGCGCCAGCACCAAGACTAGCGGAACCTACAATGAGCAGTTCTTC
CDR3aa: CASTKTSGTYNEQFF

j_gene: TRBJ1-3
abundance: many
d_gene: -
v_gene: TRBV27
CDR3nt: TGTGCCAGCAGTTTATCAGGCGGAAACACCATATATTTT
CDR3aa: CASSLSGGNTIYF

j_gene: TRBJ2-1
abundance: -
d_gene: -
v_gene: TRBV20-1
CDR3nt: TGCAGTGCCAGGGGGACTATCGATGAGCAGTTCTTC
CDR3aa: CSARGTIDEQFF

j_gene: TRBJ2-7
abundance: -
d_gene: -
v_gene: TRBV10-3
CDR3nt: TGTGCCATCAGCGTGGGGCCCGAGCAGTACTTC
CDR3aa: CAISVGPEQYF

j_gene: TRBJ1-1
abundance: many
d_gene: TRBD1
v_gene: TRBV5-1
CDR3nt: TGCGCCAGCAGCTTGTTCCCAGGGGGAAGGATGAACACTGAAGCTTTCTTT
CDR3aa: CASSLFPGGRMNTEAFF

j_gene: TRBJ1-5
abundance: -
d_gene: -
v_gene: TRBV27
CDR3nt: TGTGCCAGCGGCCTGTTCAAAGATAGCAATCAGCCCCAGCATTTT
CDR3aa: CASGLFKDSNQPQHF

j_gene: TRBJ1-1
abundance: -
d_gene: TRBD1
v_gene: TRBV6-5
CDR3nt: TGTGCCAGCAGTTTTGCCGGGACAGGGGCTAACACTGAAGCTTTCTTT
CDR3aa: CASSFAGTGANTEAFF

j_gene: TRBJ2-7
abundance: -
d_gene: -
v_gene: TRBV9
CDR3nt: TGTGCCAGCAGCGTAGCGGAACGGCGGAGGCAGTACTTC
CDR3aa: CASSVAERRRQYF

j_gene: TRBJ1-4
abundance: few
d_gene: -
v_gene: TRBV5-6
CDR3nt: TGTGCCAGCAGCTTGGCCGTGACAGCCGAAAAACTGTTTTTT
CDR3aa: CASSLAVTAEKLFF

j_gene: TRBJ1-1
abundance: few
d_gene: -
v_gene: TRBV28
CDR3nt: TGTGCCAGCAGATGGGGAAAGAACACTGAAGCTTTCTTT
CDR3aa: CASRWGKNTEAFF

j_gene: TRBJ2-2
abundance: few
d_gene: -
v_gene: TRBV20-1
CDR3nt: TGCAGTGCTAGAAGGGAGGTGGGCGGGGAGCTGTTTTTT
CDR3aa: CSARREVGGELFF

j_gene: TRBJ2-5
abundance: few
d_gene: -
v_gene: TRBV20-1
CDR3nt: TGCAGTGCTCCCCGGCCCAGCTACCAAGAGACCCAGTACTTC
CDR3aa: CSAPRPSYQETQYF

j_gene: TRBJ2-7
abundance: few
d_gene: -
v_gene: TRBV29-1
CDR3nt: TGCAGCGTTGGTTCAGATACCTACGAGCAGTACTTC
CDR3aa: CSVGSDTYEQYF

j_gene: TRBJ1-6
abundance: -
d_gene: -
v_gene: TRBV6-1
CDR3nt: TGTGCCAGCAGTGAAGCGGGCGGAAACTCCTATAATTCACCCCTCCACTTT
CDR3aa: CASSEAGGNSYNSPLHF

j_gene: TRBJ2-5
abundance: -
d_gene: TRBD2
v_gene: TRBV3-1
CDR3nt: TGTGCCAGCAGCCAAGTTGCCCGAAGACTAGCGGTGGAGACCCAGTACTTC
CDR3aa: CASSQVARRLAVETQYF

j_gene: TRBJ1-4
abundance: many
d_gene: -
v_gene: TRBV20-1
CDR3nt: TGCAGTGCCTACAGGGCAACTGAAAAACTGTTTTTT
CDR3aa: CSAYRATEKLFF

j_gene: TRBJ2-3
abundance: many
d_gene: -
v_gene: TRBV29-1
CDR3nt: TGCAGCGTTGTTGTTCTGGGTCTAGGGGCAGATACGCAGTATTTT
CDR3aa: CSVVVLGLGADTQYF

j_gene: TRBJ1-1
abundance: few
d_gene: -
v_gene: TRBV4-3
CDR3nt: TGCGCCAGCAGCCAAGATAACGCGTGGGGGACTGAAGCTTTCTTT
CDR3aa: CASSQDNAWGTEAFF

j_gene: TRBJ2-1
abundance: few
d_gene: TRBD1
v_gene: TRBV5-6
CDR3nt: TGTGCCAGCAGCGGTGTACGGGACAGCTCCTACAATGAGCAGTTCTTC
CDR3aa: CASSGVRDSSYNEQFF

j_gene: TRBJ2-7
abundance: few
d_gene: TRBD1
v_gene: TRBV27
CDR3nt: TGTGCCAGCAGGACGGACAGGAGTCTTTCCTACGAGCAGTACTTC
CDR3aa: CASRTDRSLSYEQYF

j_gene: TRBJ2-7
abundance: few
d_gene: TRBD1
v_gene: TRBV5-1
CDR3nt: TGCGCCAGCAGACTTGGACAGGTCTACTCCTACGAGCAGTACTTC
CDR3aa: CASRLGQVYSYEQYF

j_gene: TRBJ2-5
abundance: -
d_gene: TRBD1
v_gene: TRBV11-2
CDR3nt: TGTGCCAGCAGTTTTTATCCCACCGGGACAGGGGAAGAGACCCAGTACTTC
CDR3aa: CASSFYPTGTGEETQYF

j_gene: TRBJ1-4
abundance: few
d_gene: -
v_gene: TRBV7-2
CDR3nt: TGTGCCAGCAGCCCCATGACAGGAGTCGAAAAACTGTTTTTT
CDR3aa: CASSPMTGVEKLFF

j_gene: TRBJ1-1
abundance: -
d_gene: TRBD1
v_gene: TRBV12-3/TRBV12-4
CDR3nt: TGTGCCAGCATTGGGACAGGGTTGGGCACTGAAGCTTTCTTT
CDR3aa: CASIGTGLGTEAFF

j_gene: TRBJ2-5
abundance: -
d_gene: TRBD2
v_gene: TRBV5-1
CDR3nt: TGCGCCAGCAGCTTAGGGCTAGCGGAAAACCAAGAGACCCAGTACTTC
CDR3aa: CASSLGLAENQETQYF

j_gene: TRBJ1-4
abundance: few
d_gene: TRBD1
v_gene: TRBV12-3/TRBV12-4
CDR3nt: TGTGCCAGCAGTCACAGGGGAATAATCCCTGAAAAACTGTTTTTT
CDR3aa: CASSHRGIIPEKLFF

j_gene: TRBJ1-1
abundance: many
d_gene: TRBD1
v_gene: TRBV20-1
CDR3nt: TGCAGTGCTAGGACAGGGGGCAACACTGAAGCTTTCTTT
CDR3aa: CSARTGGNTEAFF

j_gene: TRBJ2-5
abundance: few
d_gene: -
v_gene: TRBV20-1
CDR3nt: TGCAGTGCCCGGAATCCGGGTCTAGGGCAAGAGACCCAGTACTTC
CDR3aa: CSARNPGLGQETQYF

j_gene: TRBJ2-7
abundance: -
d_gene: TRBD1
v_gene: TRBV2
CDR3nt: TGTGCCAGCCGCGACAGGGTAGTCTACGAGCAGTACTTC
CDR3aa: CASRDRVVYEQYF

j_gene: TRBJ1-5
abundance: -
d_gene: -
v_gene: TRBV20-1
CDR3nt: TGCAGTGCTAGAAGGGGAGGGGAGCCCCAGCATTTT
CDR3aa: CSARRGGEPQHF

j_gene: TRBJ1-4
abundance: few
d_gene: -
v_gene: TRBV11-1
CDR3nt: TGTGCCAGCAGCCTACAACCAACTAATGAAAAACTGTTTTTT
CDR3aa: CASSLQPTNEKLFF

j_gene: TRBJ2-3
abundance: -
d_gene: -
v_gene: TRBV11-2
CDR3nt: TGTGCCAGCGCCCGCGATACGCAGTATTTT
CDR3aa: CASARDTQYF

j_gene: TRBJ2-4
abundance: few
d_gene: -
v_gene: TRBV5-1
CDR3nt: TGCGCCAGCAGCCCCGGGGCGGGTTTTGTGGACATTCAGTACTTC
CDR3aa: CASSPGAGFVDIQYF

j_gene: TRBJ2-1
abundance: -
d_gene: TRBD2
v_gene: TRBV20-1
CDR3nt: TGCAGCGCCGGGGTAGCGGGACGCCTTTACAATGAGCAGTTCTTC
CDR3aa: CSAGVAGRLYNEQFF

j_gene: TRBJ1-5
abundance: few
d_gene: -
v_gene: TRBV18
CDR3nt: TGTGCCAGCTCACCAACCGCAGGGGATCAGCCCCAGCATTTT
CDR3aa: CASSPTAGDQPQHF

j_gene: TRBJ2-5
abundance: -
d_gene: -
v_gene: TRBV29-1
CDR3nt: TGCAGCGTCCGAGGGGGGGACCGAGAGACCCAGTACTTC
CDR3aa: CSVRGGDRETQYF

j_gene: TRBJ1-1
abundance: -
d_gene: -
v_gene: TRBV6-5
CDR3nt: TGTGCCAGCAGTTACTCGCAGGGTAGAGTGTTTACGGCTTTCTTT
CDR3aa: CASSYSQGRVFTAFF

j_gene: TRBJ1-3
abundance: -
d_gene: -
v_gene: TRBV12-3/TRBV12-4
CDR3nt: TGTGCCAGCAGTTCGCGACAGGACGGAAACACCATATATTTT
CDR3aa: CASSSRQDGNTIYF

j_gene: TRBJ2-7
abundance: -
d_gene: -
v_gene: TRBV10-3
CDR3nt: TGTGCCATCACCTCGCCAGGGGCGCTAGTCGAGCAGTACTTC
CDR3aa: CAITSPGALVEQYF

j_gene: TRBJ1-1
abundance: -
d_gene: -
v_gene: TRBV6-2/TRBV6-3
CDR3nt: TGTGCCAGCAGTTATTTGGGGGTTCGCATCAGGTACACTGAAGCTTTCTTT
CDR3aa: CASSYLGVRIRYTEAFF

j_gene: TRBJ2-3
abundance: few
d_gene: TRBD2
v_gene: TRBV30
CDR3nt: TGTGCCTGGAATTTCGAGGCGGGAGGGCAGTATTTT
CDR3aa: CAWNFEAGGQYF

j_gene: TRBJ2-1
abundance: -
d_gene: -
v_gene: TRBV3-1
CDR3nt: TGTGCCAGCAGCCAAGGGTGGGACCCGCTTACGGATGAGCAGTTCTTC
CDR3aa: CASSQGWDPLTDEQFF

j_gene: TRBJ2-3
abundance: -
d_gene: -
v_gene: TRBV5-6
CDR3nt: TGTGCCAGCAGCTTGGTGGCTAGCTCCCCACTAGATACGCAGTATTTT
CDR3aa: CASSLVASSPLDTQYF

j_gene: TRBJ1-2
abundance: -
d_gene: TRBD1
v_gene: TRBV7-8
CDR3nt: TGTGCCAGCAGCCCAATTCAGACAGGGGACTATGGCTACACCTTC
CDR3aa: CASSPIQTGDYGYTF

j_gene: TRBJ2-3
abundance: few
d_gene: -
v_gene: TRBV5-1
CDR3nt: TGCGCCAGCAGCCCTAGACTAGAATCGACAGATACGCAGTATTTT
CDR3aa: CASSPRLESTDTQYF

j_gene: TRBJ2-3
abundance: few
d_gene: -
v_gene: TRBV7-2
CDR3nt: TGTGCCAGCAGCCCATACATGCCCACAGATACGCAGTATTTT
CDR3aa: CASSPYMPTDTQYF

j_gene: TRBJ1-5
abundance: -
d_gene: TRBD1
v_gene: TRBV10-3
CDR3nt: TGTGCCAATCAGGGGGGGACCGGTCAGCCCCAGCATTTT
CDR3aa: CANQGGTGQPQHF

j_gene: TRBJ2-1
abundance: few
d_gene: -
v_gene: TRBV24-1
CDR3nt: TGTGCCACCAGTGGAGGGGACTGGAAGCAGTTCTTC
CDR3aa: CATSGGDWKQFF

j_gene: TRBJ2-7
abundance: few
d_gene: -
v_gene: TRBV20-1
CDR3nt: TGCAGTGCTAGAGCGGGGGCCGGCTACGAGCAGTACTTC
CDR3aa: CSARAGAGYEQYF